This T cell receptor beta chain was captured in a study of T cells in Graves' hyperthyroidism and ophthalmopathy. This clonotype was counted at least ten times. Amplification targeted TCR beta CDR3 regions from RNA transcripts. During a first-round RT-PCR of the TCR CDR3, the HTBI primer set was used. TCRdb reanalysed the multiplex PCR reads using MiXCR and keeps one entry per CDR3 protein. Here the sample spans almost 600,000 distinct CDR3 sequences, 14% being singletons. CDR1 and CDR2 (germline): DFQATT, SNEGSKA (reference sequence). This CDR3 is 11 amino acids long. The V gene lost 3 bases and the J gene lost 6 bases, with 6 bases spanning the gap.

This clonotype was sampled from a woman in her twenties or thirties with Graves' hyperthyroidism that later progressed to Graves' ophthalmopathy. The chain is built from TRBV20-1 and TRBJ1-5; D is ambiguous. Source material: blood. CDR3 sequence reads: CSARETQPQHF. CDR3 bases: TGCAGTGCTAGGGAGACTCAGCCCCAGCATTTT.